The sequence of this TCR beta chain was determined in a study of graft-versus-host responses after intestinal transplantation. About the research overall: Recipients received multivisceral, liver-intestinal, or isolated intestinal transplants. Every transplant recipient was induced with anti-thymocyte globulin, then maintained on tacrolimus and steroids for about 3 years.

CDR3 length: 14 residues. Germline V CDR1 and CDR2: PRHDT, FYEKMQ (reference sequence). V was clipped by 0 bases and J by 5 bases, with 10 bases between them. Study-level points and caveats: Early post-transplant HvG declines tracked with peak circulating GvH clone levels.

TCRdb keeps only in-frame clones here, not all; method: immunoSEQ multiplex PCR. The table has about 30,000 clones, around 92% seen once. Details on this clone: No antigen is known for it.

The source is a human patient who received an intestinal transplant, so some T cells may come from the graft donor. The rearrangement uses TRBV13 and TRBJ2-5; weak D call: TRBD2 (6 bases). Specimen: PBMCs, collected about 62 days after intestinal transplant. CDR3 loop: CASSLGRRVETQYF. The DNA of the CDR3 is TGTGCCAGCAGCTTAGGCCGGAGGGTGGAGACCCAGTACTTC.